Here is one T cell receptor (beta chain) with its context. Original methodology: Researchers report that nucleated cell counts were estimated from reference gene primer amplification. Profiled with immunoSEQ multiplex PCR; TCRdb holds only in-frame clones, not every one. The V and J calls and clone size come from that table; D and trimming were worked out from the DNA. The sample lists roughly 120,000 clones; about 88% were seen once. The data stem from a study of blood T cell repertoires in COVID-19. Study in general: COVID-19 samples collected from the United States, Italy and Spain covered acute and convalescent phases. Sample material is recorded as cDNA or gDNA derived from T cells, B-cell-depleted T cells, or PBMCs.

V lost 6 bases to trimming and J lost 9 bases; unmatched junction nucleotides: 6. Germline V lookup: CDR1 SGHNT, CDR2 YENEEA. This CDR3 comprises 15 residues. This TCR was recovered from a man over 45 with active COVID-19. The sequenced material came from peripheral blood. V and J are TRBV11-3 and TRBJ2-1; 15 bases fit TRBD2. The CDR3 sequence: CASRAPGLAGGEQFF. DNA for the CDR3: TGTGCCAGCAGAGCACCGGGACTAGCGGGGGGTGAGCAGTTCTTC.